Following are 19 T cell receptor beta chains from one sample sequenced in a study of control samples from healthy donors and cancer patients. Assay: immunoSEQ multiplex PCR; the TCRdb copy retains only in-frame clones and omits some. Of 85,000 to 100,000 clones listed, roughly four fifths are singletons. The sample comprised blood. These receptor sequences come from a man in his fifties or sixties in good health.

This clone was recorded once. This chain connects TRBV4-1 to TRBJ2-7, with 7 bases that match TRBD1. The trim removed 2 bases at V and 4 bases at J, leaving 5 bases unmatched. CDR1 and CDR2 from the germline V gene are MGHRA and YSYEKL. The CDR3 has 14 amino acids. The CDR3 loop is CASSQPTGIYEQYF. Written as DNA, the CDR3 is TGCGCCAGCAGCCAACCGACAGGGATATACGAGCAGTACTTC.

This clone was observed a handful of times. This chain uses TRBV4-1 with TRBJ2-1, with TRBD1 matching over 11 bases. The J segment lost 4 bases and the V segment lost 4 bases, leaving 6 bases of the junction unmatched. The CDR3 loop spans 16 amino acids. Germline V lookup: CDR1 MGHRA, CDR2 YSYEKL. This CDR3 reads CASSLTGTGGYNEQFF. CDR3 bases: TGCGCCAGCAGCCTAACCGGGACAGGGGGATACAATGAGCAGTTCTTC.

The V and J genes are TRBV6-6 and TRBJ2-1, with 7 bases matching TRBD2. Germline V gene sequence: CDR1 MNHNY, CDR2 SVGAGI (reference sequence). Trimming took 7 bases from V and 1 from J; bases not matched to a gene: 7. CDR3 size: 15 residues. The CDR3 loop reads CASTQREGSYNEQFF. The CDR3 coding sequence is TGTGCCAGCACCCAGAGGGAGGGGTCCTACAATGAGCAGTTCTTC.

The CDR3 DNA sequence: TGTGCCATCAGTGAGTCGACACAGCTTAATTCACCCCTCCACTTT. Protein: CAISESTQLNSPLHF. V is TRBV10-3 and J is TRBJ1-6; D is uncertain. The V and J ends lost 0 bases and 6 bases respectively, with 9 bases between them. Germline V gene lookup returns CDR1 ENHRY and CDR2 SYGVKD. The CDR3 is 15 residues long.

A few counts support this clone. The chain carries TRBV4-1 and TRBJ1-2; a possible D gene is TRBD1 (5 bases). This CDR3 region has 13 residues. V was cut by 1 base and J by 7 bases, with 10 bases left in between. The germline V gene encodes CDR1 MGHRA and CDR2 YSYEKL. The CDR3 DNA follows: TGCGCCAGCAGCCAAGGAGGCGGGGCTGGCTACACCTTC. Protein product: CASSQGGGAGYTF.

The gene calls are TRBV30 and TRBJ1-2, with 7 bases identical to TRBD1. CDR1 and CDR2 from the germline V gene are GTSNPN and SVGIG (reference sequence). Germline trimming cut 0 bases from V and 2 bases from J; bases unmatched to any gene: 6. This CDR3 spans 15 amino acids. The CDR3 loop is CAWSVLSGQNYGYTF. The CDR3 nucleotides read TGTGCCTGGAGTGTTTTGTCGGGACAGAACTATGGCTACACCTTC.

The chain combines TRBV5-1 with TRBJ2-1; 7 bases match TRBD1. Germline CDR1 is SGHRS and CDR2 is YFSETQ. V trimming: 4 bases; J trimming: 7 bases; junction bases outside the gene matches: 11. The length of the CDR3 is 15 residues. Written as DNA, the CDR3 is TGCGCCAGCAGCAAAGGGACAGAAATTTCAAATGAGCAGTTCTTC. This encodes CASSKGTEISNEQFF. The complete variable domain, with remaining parts taken from reference TRBV5-1 and TRBJ2-1, reads KAGVTQTPRYLIKTRGQQVTLSCSPISGHRSVSWYQQTPGQGLQFLFEYFSETQRNKGNFPGRFSGRQFSNSRSEMNVSTLELGDSALYLCASSKGTEISNEQFFGPGTRLTVL.

A few counts support this clone. V and J are TRBV6-6 and TRBJ1-1; tentatively, D is TRBD1 (5 bases). V gave up 2 bases and J gave up 0 bases, with 7 bases separating them. The CDR3 has 14 amino acids. Per germline, CDR1 MNHNY and CDR2 SVGAGI (reference sequence). The CDR3 nucleotides are TGTGCCAGCAGTTACGAGGGACTGAACACTGAAGCTTTCTTT. This sequence encodes CASSYEGLNTEAFF.

The table lists this clone with a count of one. V gene TRBV7-9 combines with J gene TRBJ1-4; unclear D gene. CDR1 and CDR2 from the germline V gene are SEHNR and FQNEAQ (reference sequence). The germline V and J ends were trimmed by 5 bases and 5 bases, with 12 bases remaining between them. The CDR3 is made up of 14 amino acids. CDR3 in DNA: TGTGCCAGCAGCCCCCCTAAGAGCAATGAAAAACTGTTTTTT. It is translated as CASSPPKSNEKLFF. The whole variable domain, remainder taken from reference TRBV7-9 and TRBJ1-4, is DTGVSQNPRHKITKRGQNVTFRCDPISEHNRLYWYRQTLGQGPEFLTYFQNEAQLEKSRLLSDRFSAERPKGSFSTLEIQRTEQGDSAMYLCASSPPKSNEKLFFGSGTQLSVL.

The chain recombines TRBV2 with TRBJ2-6, with 7 bases identical to TRBD1. This CDR3 has 17 amino acids. The germline CDR1 and CDR2 sequences are SNHLY and FYNNEI. With V trimmed by 9 bases and J by 0 bases, 11 bases remained unmatched. CDR3: CAREAGTAASGANVLTF. The DNA for the CDR3 is TGTGCCAGGGAGGCCGGGACAGCCGCCTCTGGGGCCAACGTCCTGACTTTC.

This chain connects TRBV12-3 or TRBV12-4 to TRBJ2-1; D possibly corresponds to TRBD2 (6 bases). This CDR3 contains 13 residues. V gave up 3 bases and J gave up 6 bases, with 9 bases separating them. The DNA of the CDR3 is TGTGCCAGCAGTTTGTGGAGGGCCAATGAGCAGTTCTTC. The encoded protein is CASSLWRANEQFF.

The J gene is TRBJ2-1, the V gene TRBV24-1, with 13 bases aligning to TRBD2. Trimming took 3 bases from V and 10 from J; bases not matched to a gene: 8. Germline CDR1 reads KGHDR; CDR2 reads SFDVKD. This CDR3 is built from 16 residues. The CDR3 DNA sequence: TGTGCCACCAGTGATCGGACTAGCGGGAGCCATAGGGAGCAGTTCTTC. Its protein product is CATSDRTSGSHREQFF.

The rearrangement links TRBV5-1 to TRBJ2-2; D is unclear. V lost 0 bases, J lost 4 bases, and 10 bases lay in between. Germline V CDR1 and CDR2: SGHRS, YFSETQ. The CDR3 covers 15 residues. CDR3 in amino acids: CASSLDVGTTGELFF. In nucleotides, the CDR3 is TGCGCCAGCAGCTTGGACGTCGGAACCACCGGGGAGCTGTTTTTT.

The chain links TRBV9 to TRBJ1-1; perhaps TRBD1 as D (5 bases). Germline-derived CDR1 and CDR2 are SGDLS and YYNGEE. The V end was cut by 4 bases, the J end by 3 bases, with 10 bases between. The CDR3 length is 13 residues. For the CDR3, the DNA is TGTGCCAGCAGCCCGGGGGACGACACTGAAGCTTTCTTT. Translation: CASSPGDDTEAFF.

This clone was detected a few times. The chain combines TRBV7-8 with TRBJ1-5; D not resolved. This CDR3 contains 19 residues. Trimming took 1 base from V and 0 from J, leaving 19 bases between them. In germline, CDR1 is SGHVS, CDR2 FQNEAQ. The CDR3 region is CASSLVAGFSPSSNQPQHF. The CDR3 DNA reads TGTGCCAGCAGCTTAGTGGCTGGTTTCTCCCCATCTAGCAATCAGCCCCAGCATTTT.

This chain joins TRBV7-8 and TRBJ1-3; D may be TRBD1 (5 bases). Germline V CDR1 and CDR2: SGHVS, FQNEAQ. Between the trimmed V and J ends, which lost 1 base and 0 bases, there was a span of 13 bases. The length of the CDR3 is 17 residues. This chain's CDR3 is CASSLDWGQSSGNTIYF. DNA for the CDR3: TGTGCCAGCAGCTTAGACTGGGGCCAGAGCTCTGGAAACACCATATATTTT.

The chain joins TRBV5-1 to TRBJ2-3; TRBD2 aligns across 8 bases. With V trimmed by 0 bases and J by 0 bases, 3 bases remained unmatched. CDR1 SGHRS and CDR2 YFSETQ come from the germline V gene. The CDR3 has 16 amino acids. The CDR3, as DNA: TGCGCCAGCAGCTTGGATATAGCGGGGAGCACAGATACGCAGTATTTT. It is translated as CASSLDIAGSTDTQYF.

The chain uses TRBV14 and TRBJ2-5; D remains unclear. Trimming left V 0 bases short and J 1 base short, with 9 bases between. The CDR3 totals 15 residues. Germline V CDR1 and CDR2: SGHDN, FVKESK. CDR3 loop: CASSQDWASQETQYF. DNA for the CDR3: TGTGCCAGCAGCCAAGATTGGGCAAGCCAAGAGACCCAGTACTTC.

The V call is TRBV5-1, the J call TRBJ1-3; possible D gene TRBD1, 6 bases. Germline assignment: CDR1 SGHRS and CDR2 YFSETQ. The CDR3 is 16 amino acids. V dropped 4 bases and J dropped 3 bases, with 17 bases sitting between them. CDR3 region: CASSPLGRGGGNTIYF. As DNA, the CDR3 is TGCGCCAGCAGCCCGCTGGGCAGGGGTGGTGGAAACACCATATATTTT.